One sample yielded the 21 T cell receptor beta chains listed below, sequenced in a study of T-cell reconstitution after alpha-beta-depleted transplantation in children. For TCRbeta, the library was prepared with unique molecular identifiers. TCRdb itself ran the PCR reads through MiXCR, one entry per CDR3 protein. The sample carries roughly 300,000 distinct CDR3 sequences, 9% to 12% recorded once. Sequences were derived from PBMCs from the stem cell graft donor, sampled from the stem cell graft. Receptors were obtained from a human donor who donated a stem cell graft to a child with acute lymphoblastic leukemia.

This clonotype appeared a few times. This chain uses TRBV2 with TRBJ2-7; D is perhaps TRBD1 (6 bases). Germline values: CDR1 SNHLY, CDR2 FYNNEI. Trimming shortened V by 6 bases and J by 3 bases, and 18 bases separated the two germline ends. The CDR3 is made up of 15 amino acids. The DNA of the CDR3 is TGTGCCAGCAGGCCCAAACAGGGAAGCTTCTACGAGCAGTACTTC. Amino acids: CASRPKQGSFYEQYF. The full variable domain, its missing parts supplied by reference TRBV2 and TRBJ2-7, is EPEVTQTPSHQVTQMGQEVILRCVPISNHLYFYWYRQILGQKVEFLVSFYNNEISEKSEIFDDQFSVERPDGSNFTLKIRSTKLEDSAMYFCASRPKQGSFYEQYFGPGTRLTVT.

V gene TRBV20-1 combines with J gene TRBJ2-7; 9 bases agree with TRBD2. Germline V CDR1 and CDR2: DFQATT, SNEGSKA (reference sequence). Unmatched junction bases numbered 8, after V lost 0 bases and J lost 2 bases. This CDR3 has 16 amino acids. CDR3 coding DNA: TGCAGTGCTAGAGATGTTCCCAGCGGGAGGACCTACGAGCAGTACTTC. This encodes CSARDVPSGRTYEQYF.

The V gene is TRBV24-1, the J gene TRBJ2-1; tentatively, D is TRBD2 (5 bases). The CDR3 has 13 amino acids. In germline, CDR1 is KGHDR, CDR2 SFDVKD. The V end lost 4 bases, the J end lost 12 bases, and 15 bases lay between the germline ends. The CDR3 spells CATSDVPGFGQFF. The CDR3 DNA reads TGTGCCACCAGTGACGTCCCGGGGTTTGGGCAGTTCTTC.

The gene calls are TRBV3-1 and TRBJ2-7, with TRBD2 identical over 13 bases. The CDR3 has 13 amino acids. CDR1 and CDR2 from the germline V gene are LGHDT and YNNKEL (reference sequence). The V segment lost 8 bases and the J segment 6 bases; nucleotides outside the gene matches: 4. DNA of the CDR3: TGTGCCAGCGGAGGGACTAGCGGGATCGAGCAGTACTTC. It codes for CASGGTSGIEQYF.

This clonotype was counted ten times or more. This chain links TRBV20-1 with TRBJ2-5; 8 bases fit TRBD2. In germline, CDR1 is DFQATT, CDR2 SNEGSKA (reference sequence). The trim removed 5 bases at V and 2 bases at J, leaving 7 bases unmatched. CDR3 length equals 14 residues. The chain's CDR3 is CSAAAGTRQETQYF. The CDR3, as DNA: TGCAGTGCTGCGGCCGGGACTAGGCAAGAGACCCAGTACTTC.

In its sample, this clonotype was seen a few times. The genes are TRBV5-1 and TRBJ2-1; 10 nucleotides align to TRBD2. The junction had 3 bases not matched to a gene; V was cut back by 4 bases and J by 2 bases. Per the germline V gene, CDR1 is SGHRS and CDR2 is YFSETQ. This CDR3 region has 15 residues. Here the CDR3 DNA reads TGCGCCAGCAGCAAGGGACTAGCGACCTACAATGAGCAGTTCTTC. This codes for CASSKGLATYNEQFF.

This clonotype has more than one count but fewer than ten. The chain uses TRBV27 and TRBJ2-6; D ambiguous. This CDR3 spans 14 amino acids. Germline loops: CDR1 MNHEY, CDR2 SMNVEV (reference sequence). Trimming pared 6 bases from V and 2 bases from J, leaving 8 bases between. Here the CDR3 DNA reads TGTGCCAGCAGAATCGCTGCTGGGGCCAACGTCCTGACTTTC. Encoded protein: CASRIAAGANVLTF.

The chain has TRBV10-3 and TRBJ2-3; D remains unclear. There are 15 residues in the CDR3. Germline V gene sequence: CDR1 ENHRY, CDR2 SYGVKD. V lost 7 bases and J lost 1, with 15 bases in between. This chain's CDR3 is CAITDAATRTDTQYF. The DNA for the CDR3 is TGTGCCATCACCGACGCGGCCACGCGCACAGATACGCAGTATTTT.

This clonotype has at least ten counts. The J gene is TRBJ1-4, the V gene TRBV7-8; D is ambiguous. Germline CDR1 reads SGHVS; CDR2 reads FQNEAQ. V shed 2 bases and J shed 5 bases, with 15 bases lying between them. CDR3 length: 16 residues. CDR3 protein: CASSLLRAVPNEKLFF. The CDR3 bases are TGTGCCAGCAGCTTATTGCGGGCAGTACCAAATGAAAAACTGTTTTTT.

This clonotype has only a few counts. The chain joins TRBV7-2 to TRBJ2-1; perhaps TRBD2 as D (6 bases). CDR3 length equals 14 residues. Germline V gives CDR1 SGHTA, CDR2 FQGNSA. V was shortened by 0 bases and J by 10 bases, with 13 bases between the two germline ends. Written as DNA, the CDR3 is TGTGCCAGCAGCTTAGCCCAACTAGCAAAAGAGCAGTTCTTC. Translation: CASSLAQLAKEQFF.

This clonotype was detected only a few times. This chain's CDR3 is CASSTPSGRGSSYEQYF. The CDR3, as DNA: TGTGCCAGCAGTACCCCTAGCGGGAGAGGAAGTTCCTACGAGCAGTACTTC. V and J are TRBV28 and TRBJ2-7, with 10 positions matching TRBD2. The CDR3 totals 17 residues. Germline assignment: CDR1 MDHEN and CDR2 SYDVKM. Trimming cost V 5 bases and J 1 base; bases outside gene matches: 11.

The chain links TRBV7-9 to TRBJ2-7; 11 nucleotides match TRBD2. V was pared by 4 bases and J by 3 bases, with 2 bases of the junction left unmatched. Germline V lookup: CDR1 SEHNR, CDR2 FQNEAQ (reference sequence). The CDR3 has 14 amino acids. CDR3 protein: CASSSSGRNYEQYF. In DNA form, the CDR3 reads TGTGCCAGCAGCTCTAGCGGGAGGAACTACGAGCAGTACTTC.

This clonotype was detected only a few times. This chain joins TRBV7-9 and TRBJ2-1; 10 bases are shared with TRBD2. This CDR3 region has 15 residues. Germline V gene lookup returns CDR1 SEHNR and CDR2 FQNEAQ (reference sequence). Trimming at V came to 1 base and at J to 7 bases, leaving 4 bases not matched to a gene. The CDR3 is CASSLDMGLANEQFF. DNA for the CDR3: TGTGCCAGCAGCTTAGATATGGGACTAGCGAATGAGCAGTTCTTC.

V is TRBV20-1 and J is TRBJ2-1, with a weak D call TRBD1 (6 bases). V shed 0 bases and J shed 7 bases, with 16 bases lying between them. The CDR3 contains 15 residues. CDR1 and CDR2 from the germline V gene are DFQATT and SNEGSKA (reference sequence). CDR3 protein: CSARDRMQGQNEQFF. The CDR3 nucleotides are TGCAGTGCTAGAGATCGTATGCAGGGGCAAAATGAGCAGTTCTTC.

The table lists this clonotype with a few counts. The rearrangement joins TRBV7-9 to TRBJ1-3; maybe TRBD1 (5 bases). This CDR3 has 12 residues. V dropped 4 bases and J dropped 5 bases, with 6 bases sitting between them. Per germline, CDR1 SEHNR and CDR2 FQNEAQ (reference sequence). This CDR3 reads CASSSDRNTIYF. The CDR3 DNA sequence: TGTGCCAGCAGCTCGGACAGAAACACCATATATTTT.

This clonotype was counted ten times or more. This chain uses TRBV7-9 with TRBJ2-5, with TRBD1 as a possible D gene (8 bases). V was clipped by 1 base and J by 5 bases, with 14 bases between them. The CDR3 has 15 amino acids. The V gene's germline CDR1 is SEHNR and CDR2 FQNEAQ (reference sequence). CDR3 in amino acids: CASSLGDRGGETQYF. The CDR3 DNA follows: TGTGCCAGCAGCTTAGGTGACAGGGGAGGGGAGACCCAGTACTTC.

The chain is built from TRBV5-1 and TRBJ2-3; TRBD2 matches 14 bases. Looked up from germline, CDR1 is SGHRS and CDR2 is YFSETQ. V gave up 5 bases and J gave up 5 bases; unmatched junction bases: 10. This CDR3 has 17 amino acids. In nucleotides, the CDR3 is TGCGCCAGCAGGATGGGCCCAGGGACTAGCGGGAGAGATACGCAGTATTTT. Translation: CASRMGPGTSGRDTQYF.

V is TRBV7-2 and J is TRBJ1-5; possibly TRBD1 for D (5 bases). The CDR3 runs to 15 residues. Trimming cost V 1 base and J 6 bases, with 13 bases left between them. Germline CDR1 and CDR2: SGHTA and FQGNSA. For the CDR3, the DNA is TGTGCCAGCAGCTTAGATCCCCGTGGGGGTCAGCCCCAGCATTTT. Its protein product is CASSLDPRGGQPQHF.

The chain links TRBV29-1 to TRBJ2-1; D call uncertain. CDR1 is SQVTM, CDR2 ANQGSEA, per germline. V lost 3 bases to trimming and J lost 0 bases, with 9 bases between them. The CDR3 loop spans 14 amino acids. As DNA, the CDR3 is TGCAGCGTTGAGGGGTCCTCCTCCTACAATGAGCAGTTCTTC. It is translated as CSVEGSSSYNEQFF.

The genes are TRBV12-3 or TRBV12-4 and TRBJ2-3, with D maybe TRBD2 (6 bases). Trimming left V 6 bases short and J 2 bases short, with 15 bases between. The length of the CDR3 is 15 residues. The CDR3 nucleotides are TGTGCCAGCAGCTCAATAGCGGAGCTCACAGATACGCAGTATTTT. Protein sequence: CASSSIAELTDTQYF.

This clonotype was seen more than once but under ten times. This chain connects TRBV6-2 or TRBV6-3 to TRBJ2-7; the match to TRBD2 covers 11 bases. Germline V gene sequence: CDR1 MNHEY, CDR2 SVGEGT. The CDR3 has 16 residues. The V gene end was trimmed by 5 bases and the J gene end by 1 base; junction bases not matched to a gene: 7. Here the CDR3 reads CASSPGGLAVSYEQYF. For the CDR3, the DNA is TGTGCCAGCAGTCCAGGGGGACTAGCGGTATCCTACGAGCAGTACTTC.